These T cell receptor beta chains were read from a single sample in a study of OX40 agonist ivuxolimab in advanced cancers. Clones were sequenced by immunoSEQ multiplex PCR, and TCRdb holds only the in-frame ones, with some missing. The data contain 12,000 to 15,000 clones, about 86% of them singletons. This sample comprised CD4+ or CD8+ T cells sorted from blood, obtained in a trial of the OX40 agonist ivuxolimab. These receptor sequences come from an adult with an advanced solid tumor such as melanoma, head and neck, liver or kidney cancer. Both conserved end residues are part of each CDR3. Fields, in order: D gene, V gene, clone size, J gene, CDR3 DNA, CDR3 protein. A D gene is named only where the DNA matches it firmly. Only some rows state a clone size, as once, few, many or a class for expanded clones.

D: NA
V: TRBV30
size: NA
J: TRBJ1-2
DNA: TGTGCCTGGAGTGTACTACCCGGACAAGACTATGGCTACACCTTC
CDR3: CAWSVLPGQDYGYTF

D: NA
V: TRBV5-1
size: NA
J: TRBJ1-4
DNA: TGCGCCAGCAGCTTTTCGACAGGACTCGGAACTAATGAAAAACTGTTTTTT
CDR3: CASSFSTGLGTNEKLFF

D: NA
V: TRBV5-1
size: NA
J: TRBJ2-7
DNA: TGCGCCAGCAGCTCGCCCTTGGGGAACTCCTACGAGCAGTACTTC
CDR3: CASSSPLGNSYEQYF

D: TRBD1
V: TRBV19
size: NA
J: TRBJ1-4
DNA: TGTGCCAGTAGTATTGGGACAGGGGTCAATGAAAAACTGTTTTTT
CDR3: CASSIGTGVNEKLFF

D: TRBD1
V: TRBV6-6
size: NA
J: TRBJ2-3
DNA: TGTGCCAGCAGAGGACAGGGCGGCACAGATACGCAGTATTTT
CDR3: CASRGQGGTDTQYF

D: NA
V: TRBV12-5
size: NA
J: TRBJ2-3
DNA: TGTGCTAGTGGTCCCTATGACACAGGGACGCAGTATTTT
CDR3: CASGPYDTGTQYF

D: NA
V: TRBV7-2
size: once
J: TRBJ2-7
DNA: TGTGCCAGCAGCCGGGTTAGGGACAACTCCTACGAGCAGTACTTC
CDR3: CASSRVRDNSYEQYF

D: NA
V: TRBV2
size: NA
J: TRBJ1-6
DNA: TGTGCCAGCAGTCCGGACTCCTATAATTCACCCCTCCACTTT
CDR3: CASSPDSYNSPLHF

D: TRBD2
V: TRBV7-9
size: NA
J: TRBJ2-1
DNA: TGTGCCAGCAGCGCCCCCCTTCGGCTAGCGGTTAACAATGAGCAGTTCTTC
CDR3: CASSAPLRLAVNNEQFF

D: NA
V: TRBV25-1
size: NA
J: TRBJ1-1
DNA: TGTGCCAGCACTACAGGTTTGAGGACTGAAGCTTTCTTT
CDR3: CASTTGLRTEAFF

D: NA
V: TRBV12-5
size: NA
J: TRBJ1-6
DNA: TGTGCTAGTGGTTTGGCGGCTAATTCACCCCTCCACTTT
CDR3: CASGLAANSPLHF

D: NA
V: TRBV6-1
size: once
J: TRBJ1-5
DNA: TGTGCCAGCACCTTGGACGGGAATCAGCCCCAGCATTTT
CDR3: CASTLDGNQPQHF

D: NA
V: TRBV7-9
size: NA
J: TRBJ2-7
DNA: TGTGCCAGCACCCAAGGGGGTCCGCGGATCTACGAGCAGTACTTC
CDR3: CASTQGGPRIYEQYF

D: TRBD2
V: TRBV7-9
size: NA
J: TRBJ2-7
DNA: TGTGCCAGCAGCTTAGGCGGGGGGCCACGCGAGCAGTACTTC
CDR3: CASSLGGGPREQYF

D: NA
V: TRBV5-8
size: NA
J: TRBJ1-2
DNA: TGTGCCAGCAGCTCTACAGGGTACAGCTATGGCTACACCTTC
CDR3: CASSSTGYSYGYTF

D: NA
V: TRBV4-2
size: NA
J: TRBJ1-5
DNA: TGTGCCAGCAGCCTAGGAGAGGGGTTAAGTCTAAGGGATCAGCCCCAGCATTTT
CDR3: CASSLGEGLSLRDQPQHF

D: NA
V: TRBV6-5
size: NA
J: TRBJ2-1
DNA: TGTGCCAGCAGTTACTCAGGCGGGGCATCCTACAATGAGCAGTTCTTC
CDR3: CASSYSGGASYNEQFF

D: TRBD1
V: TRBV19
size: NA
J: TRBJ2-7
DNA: TGTGCCAGTAGTGCCGGGACAGGGTACGAGCAGTACTTC
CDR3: CASSAGTGYEQYF

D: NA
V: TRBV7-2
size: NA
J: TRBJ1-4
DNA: TGTGCCAGCAGCTTAGGGGCAGCAACTAATGAAAAACTGTTTTTT
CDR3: CASSLGAATNEKLFF

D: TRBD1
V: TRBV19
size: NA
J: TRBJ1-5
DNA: TGTGCCAGTAGTATAATGGGGGAACTCCGGGACAGGGCAAGGCAGCCCCAGCATTTT
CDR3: CASSIMGELRDRARQPQHF

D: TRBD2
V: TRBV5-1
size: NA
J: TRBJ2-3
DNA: TGCGCCAGCAGCTCGTACGGGGGGATAACTAGCACAGATACGCAGTATTTT
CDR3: CASSSYGGITSTDTQYF

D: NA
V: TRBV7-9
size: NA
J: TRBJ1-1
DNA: TGTGCCAGCAGCTTAGCTTATCTCCGGGACACTCAGAACACTGAAGCTTTCTTT
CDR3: CASSLAYLRDTQNTEAFF

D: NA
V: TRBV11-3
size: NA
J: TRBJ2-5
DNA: TGTGCCAGCAGCTTAGGCGGAGCCCAAGAGACCCAGTACTTC
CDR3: CASSLGGAQETQYF

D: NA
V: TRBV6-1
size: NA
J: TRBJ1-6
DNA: TGTGCCAGCAGTGAAAGGGTAGGGGGAGGGTCACCCCTCCACTTT
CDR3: CASSERVGGGSPLHF

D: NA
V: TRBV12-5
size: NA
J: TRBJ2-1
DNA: TGTGCTAGTGGTTTGGTATCTCGGGGTAGGGAGCATGAGCAGTTCTTC
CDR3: CASGLVSRGREHEQFF

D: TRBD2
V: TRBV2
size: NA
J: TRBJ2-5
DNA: TGTGCCAGCAGTGGAGGGACTATACAAGAGACCCAGTACTTC
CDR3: CASSGGTIQETQYF

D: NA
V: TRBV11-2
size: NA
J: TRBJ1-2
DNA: TGTGCCAGCAGCTACCGGGACGGATTTAACTATGGCTACACCTTC
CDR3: CASSYRDGFNYGYTF

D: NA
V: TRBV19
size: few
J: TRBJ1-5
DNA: TGTGCCAGTACCACCTACGGGTTTCAGCCCCAGCATTTT
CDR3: CASTTYGFQPQHF

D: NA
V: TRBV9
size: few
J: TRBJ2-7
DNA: TGTGCCAGCAGCGTAGGTCGCGAGCAGTACTTC
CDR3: CASSVGREQYF